One and the same sample provided the 28 T cell receptor beta chains below, sequenced in a study of control samples from healthy donors and cancer patients. Libraries were prepared by immunoSEQ multiplex PCR; TCRdb keeps only in-frame clonotypes and omits some of them. There are about 75,000 clones in the sample; approximately 80% occur only once, and over 12% lies in the top ten. The sequenced sample consisted of blood. The receptors stem from a man between 45 and 60 years old in good health.

The gene calls are TRBV11-3 and TRBJ2-2, with a weak D call TRBD1 (6 bases). Germline V lookup: CDR1 SGHNT, CDR2 YENEEA. V was trimmed by 8 bases and J by 5 bases, leaving 12 bases between them. The CDR3 spans 13 residues. CDR3 sequence reads: CASGRGGTGELFF. CDR3 coding DNA: TGTGCCAGCGGTCGAGGGGGTACCGGGGAGCTGTTTTTT.

This clone has more than one count but fewer than ten. V is TRBV9 and J is TRBJ1-3, with D uncertain. The CDR3 runs to 16 residues. Trimming took off 2 bases at V and 0 bases at J, with 12 bases between the two ends. Germline CDR1 and CDR2: SGDLS and YYNGEE. The CDR3 nucleotides read TGTGCCAGCAGCGTGCGGGTAGGAGACTCTGGAAACACCATATATTTT. Protein: CASSVRVGDSGNTIYF. The full variable domain, rest sourced from reference TRBV9 and TRBJ1-3, is DSGVTQTPKHLITATGQRVTLRCSPRSGDLSVYWYQQSLDQGLQFLIQYYNGEERAKGNILERFSAQQFPDLHSELNLSSLELGDSALYFCASSVRVGDSGNTIYFGEGSWLTVV.

The chain uses TRBV25-1 and TRBJ2-7; TRBD2 is a possible D gene (5 bases). The CDR3 length is 16 residues. CDR1 and CDR2 (germline): MGHDK, SYGVNS. V dropped 4 bases and J dropped 5 bases, with 21 bases sitting between them. DNA of the CDR3: TGTGCCAGCAGTGCCTCCGACGCAATCCCCGGGGACGAGCAGTACTTC. This gives the protein CASSASDAIPGDEQYF.

The rearrangement links TRBV9 to TRBJ2-3; D ambiguous. CDR3 length equals 15 residues. Germline V lookup: CDR1 SGDLS, CDR2 YYNGEE. Trimming cost V 0 bases and J 0 bases, with 8 bases left between them. CDR3 protein: CASSVVPSSTDTQYF. The DNA for the CDR3 is TGTGCCAGCAGCGTAGTACCCAGTAGCACAGATACGCAGTATTTT. The complete variable domain, with remaining parts taken from reference TRBV9 and TRBJ2-3, reads DSGVTQTPKHLITATGQRVTLRCSPRSGDLSVYWYQQSLDQGLQFLIQYYNGEERAKGNILERFSAQQFPDLHSELNLSSLELGDSALYFCASSVVPSSTDTQYFGPGTRLTVL.

The J gene is TRBJ1-2, the V gene TRBV18; perhaps TRBD1 as D (5 bases). The CDR3 loop spans 14 amino acids. V was cut by 6 bases and J by 4 bases, with 15 bases left in between. Per the germline V gene, CDR1 is KGHSH and CDR2 is LQKENI. The CDR3 is CASSLLGTGYGYTF. The CDR3 region has the DNA TGTGCCAGCTCCCTCCTCGGGACGGGCTATGGCTACACCTTC.

The chain combines TRBV30 with TRBJ1-6; D unclear. The CDR3 is made up of 12 amino acids. Germline V gene sequence: CDR1 GTSNPN, CDR2 SVGIG (reference sequence). Trimming removed 7 bases at V and 5 bases at J, with 9 bases between. The CDR3: CAYDGNNSPLHF. The CDR3 bases are TGTGCCTACGACGGCAATAATTCACCCCTCCACTTT. The full variable domain, in which reference TRBV30 and TRBJ1-6 provide the parts outside the CDR3, is SQTIHQWPATLVQPVGSPLSLECTVEGTSNPNLYWYRQAAGRGLQLLFYSVGIGQISSEVPQNLSASRPQDRQFILSSKKLLLSDSGFYLCAYDGNNSPLHFGNGTRLTVT.

The V gene is TRBV19, the J gene TRBJ1-5; D is ambiguous. Looked up from germline, CDR1 is LNHDA and CDR2 is SQIVND (reference sequence). Trimming stripped 1 base from V and 4 bases from J, with 11 bases between. The CDR3 covers 15 residues. The CDR3 coding sequence is TGTGCCAGTAGTATAGGCAGTGGGATTAATCAGCCCCAGCATTTT. It translates to CASSIGSGINQPQHF.

Remarks on this clone: Other nucleotide sequences from this sample produce the same CDR3. The chain has TRBV30 and TRBJ2-7; 8 bases match TRBD2. The CDR3 extends over 14 amino acids. Germline lookup yields CDR1 GTSNPN and CDR2 SVGIG (reference sequence). J lost 4 bases, V lost 1 base, and 6 bases had no gene match. The CDR3 nucleotides read TGTGCCTGGAGTGAATTAGCGGGAACATACGAGCAGTACTTC. Translating it yields CAWSELAGTYEQYF.

The chain is built from TRBV11-2 and TRBJ2-7, with D perhaps TRBD2 (5 bases). Germline V gene data show CDR1 as SGHAT and CDR2 as FQNNGV. The CDR3 totals 16 residues. V was pared by 5 bases and J by 0 bases, with 17 bases between. In DNA form, the CDR3 reads TGTGCCAGCAGCCCTGAGGTAGCGTACAGCTCCTACGAGCAGTACTTC. Amino acid sequence: CASSPEVAYSSYEQYF.

This clone was detected only once. This chain joins TRBV5-6 and TRBJ2-3, with a possible D match to TRBD1 (5 bases). The V end lost 4 bases, the J end lost 6 bases, and 6 bases lay between the germline ends. The CDR3 sequence is 11 residues long. Germline V gives CDR1 SGHDT, CDR2 YYEEEE. The CDR3 protein is CASSHRDTQYF. The CDR3 DNA reads TGTGCCAGCAGCCACAGGGATACGCAGTATTTT.

This rearrangement joins TRBV4-3 to TRBJ2-7, with TRBD2 matching over 11 bases. Unmatched junction bases numbered 3, after V lost 1 base and J lost 1 base. The germline V gene encodes CDR1 LGHNA and CDR2 YSLEER. This CDR3 has 16 amino acids. CDR3 coding DNA: TGCGCCAGCAGCCAAGGGGGACTAGCGGTTTCCTACGAGCAGTACTTC. Protein: CASSQGGLAVSYEQYF.

This clone was detected once. The rearrangement uses TRBV4-3 and TRBJ2-2; D unresolved. This CDR3 region has 12 residues. Trimming cost V 8 bases and J 7 bases, with 11 bases left between them. CDR1 is LGHNA, CDR2 YSLEER, per germline. The CDR3 DNA sequence: TGCGCCAGCTCGAGCGTCAACGGGGAGCTGTTTTTT. Amino acids: CASSSVNGELFF.

V gene TRBV18 combines with J gene TRBJ1-2; 8 nucleotides agree with TRBD1. Germline V gene lookup returns CDR1 KGHSH and CDR2 LQKENI. There are 13 residues in the CDR3. V shed 6 bases and J 7 bases; nucleotides not matched to a gene: 7. Here the CDR3 DNA reads TGTGCCAGCTCCGACCAGGGGGCTAGTGGCTACACCTTC. Translation gives CASSDQGASGYTF.

This sequence joins TRBV11-2 and TRBJ1-5, with D possibly matching TRBD1 (5 bases). CDR1 and CDR2 from the germline V gene are SGHAT and FQNNGV. The CDR3 runs 13 residues. Trimming stripped 0 bases from V and 7 bases from J, with 7 bases between. In nucleotides, the CDR3 is TGTGCCAGCAGCTTAGACAGGGACCAGCCCCAGCATTTT. It encodes CASSLDRDQPQHF.

DNA of the CDR3: TGTGCCAGCAGCTTGGGGCAGAGAGAGCAGTACTTC. This sequence encodes CASSLGQREQYF. V gene TRBV5-6 combines with J gene TRBJ2-7; D is unclear. CDR1 and CDR2 (germline): SGHDT, YYEEEE. V was shortened by 0 bases and J by 7 bases, with 8 bases between the two germline ends. This CDR3 is 12 amino acids long.

The chain has TRBV16 and TRBJ1-4, with D tentatively TRBD1 (5 bases). Germline CDR1 and CDR2: KGHSY and FQNENV. V lost 3 bases to trimming and J lost 1 base, with 18 bases between them. The CDR3 covers 18 residues. CDR3 DNA sequence: TGTGCCAGCAGCCACAATAAACGGGGCAGTGGAACTAATGAAAAACTGTTTTTT. Its translation is CASSHNKRGSGTNEKLFF.

The chain is built from TRBV30 and TRBJ2-6; D might be TRBD2 (5 bases). The CDR3 runs 15 residues. Germline loops: CDR1 GTSNPN, CDR2 SVGIG (reference sequence). V lost 4 bases and J 4 bases, leaving 14 bases between the germline ends. CDR3: CAWTPGVPGANVLTF. The CDR3 nucleotides are TGTGCCTGGACCCCCGGGGTTCCGGGGGCCAACGTCCTGACTTTC.

This chain joins TRBV2 and TRBJ2-3; 8 nucleotides line up with TRBD2. There are 14 residues in the CDR3. V was pared by 8 bases and J by 0 bases, with 4 bases of the junction left unmatched. Germline CDR1 reads SNHLY; CDR2 reads FYNNEI. CDR3 bases: TGTGCCAGCGCTAGCGGGTCTAGCACAGATACGCAGTATTTT. Translation gives CASASGSSTDTQYF.

This clone was seen a single time. V is TRBV25-1 and J is TRBJ2-7; D not certain. With 1 base removed from V and 1 base from J, the gap between germline ends came to 20 bases. CDR3 size: 18 residues. The germline gives CDR1 MGHDK, CDR2 SYGVNS. The DNA of the CDR3 is TGTGCCAGCAGTGAATCGGTTCGGCTCCCTGGTGGGTCCTACGAGCAGTACTTC. Its translation is CASSESVRLPGGSYEQYF.

The chain has TRBV2 and TRBJ2-2, with unresolved D. There are 17 residues in the CDR3. Trimming stripped 6 bases from V and 4 bases from J, with 21 bases between. Germline assignment: CDR1 SNHLY and CDR2 FYNNEI. The CDR3 sequence: CASSRIVTRLGTGELFF. The DNA of the CDR3 is TGTGCCAGCAGCCGAATCGTCACCCGGCTCGGCACCGGGGAGCTGTTTTTT.

CDR3 coding DNA: TGTGCCAGCAGCGTGGGGACAGGGACGTATGGCTACACCTTC. Translating it yields CASSVGTGTYGYTF. The chain combines TRBV9 with TRBJ1-2; TRBD1 matches 9 bases. This CDR3 spans 14 amino acids. Looked up from germline, CDR1 is SGDLS and CDR2 is YYNGEE. The J segment lost 5 bases and the V segment lost 2 bases, leaving 4 bases of the junction unmatched.

This clone was observed once. The rearrangement joins TRBV6-2 or TRBV6-3 to TRBJ2-1, with TRBD1 matching over 7 bases. Germline CDR1 MNHEY, CDR2 SVGEGT. The CDR3 consists of 12 residues. Trimming took 6 bases from V and 7 from J; bases not matched to a gene: 3. The CDR3 DNA reads as TGTGCCAGCAGCCCGGGACAGAATGAGCAGTTCTTC. Encoded protein: CASSPGQNEQFF.

The genes are TRBV6-6 and TRBJ2-1; 7 bases map to TRBD2. The junction had 8 bases not matched to a gene; V was cut back by 2 bases and J by 4 bases. This CDR3 is 16 amino acids long. Germline V lookup: CDR1 MNHNY, CDR2 SVGAGI (reference sequence). The CDR3 here is CASSYPSELAYNEQFF. The CDR3 DNA follows: TGTGCCAGCAGTTACCCGTCGGAACTAGCGTACAATGAGCAGTTCTTC.

This clone was observed a few times. The chain has TRBV6-2 or TRBV6-3 and TRBJ2-1; D might be TRBD1 (5 bases). Germline-derived CDR1 and CDR2 are MNHEY and SVGEGT. The CDR3 has 14 amino acids. Trimming took 4 bases from V and 5 from J, leaving 12 bases between them. The CDR3 sequence: CASSSTGTHNEQFF. In DNA, the CDR3 is TGTGCCAGCAGTTCTACAGGTACCCACAATGAGCAGTTCTTC.

This clone was counted between two and nine times. V gene TRBV6-1 combines with J gene TRBJ2-3, with 8 bases fitting TRBD1. The J segment lost 4 bases and the V segment lost 1 base, leaving 4 bases of the junction unmatched. CDR3 length: 15 amino acids. Per the germline V gene, CDR1 is MNHNS and CDR2 is SASEGT. This chain's CDR3 is CASSEEAGGSDTQYF. The DNA for the CDR3 is TGTGCCAGCAGTGAAGAGGCAGGGGGCTCAGATACGCAGTATTTT.

This chain connects TRBV6-2 or TRBV6-3 to TRBJ2-7, with a tentative D call TRBD1 (6 bases). Germline-derived CDR1 and CDR2 are MNHEY and SVGEGT. V was trimmed by 0 bases and J by 0 bases, leaving 15 bases between them. CDR3 size: 17 residues. The CDR3 region is CASSYSIDRTSSYEQYF. In DNA form, the CDR3 reads TGTGCCAGCAGTTACTCGATCGACAGGACGAGCTCCTACGAGCAGTACTTC.

J is TRBJ1-4 and V is TRBV28, with 9 bases identical to TRBD1. Germline-derived CDR1 and CDR2 are MDHEN and SYDVKM. The trim removed 6 bases at V and 8 bases at J, leaving 7 bases unmatched. This CDR3 has 14 residues. CDR3 sequence: CASRLGQGGEKLFF. CDR3 DNA: TGTGCCAGCAGGCTGGGACAGGGAGGAGAAAAACTGTTTTTT.

The chain links TRBV5-1 to TRBJ2-7, with 10 bases identical to TRBD1. V trimming: 2 bases; J trimming: 2 bases; junction bases outside the gene matches: 7. CDR1 and CDR2 (germline): SGHRS, YFSETQ. The CDR3 sequence is 16 residues long. The CDR3 DNA sequence: TGCGCCAGCAGCTTATTAGGGACAGGGGCTCCCTACGAGCAGTACTTC. It is translated as CASSLLGTGAPYEQYF.